Each of the 29 T cell receptor beta chains below was sequenced from the same sample in a study of metastatic and nonmetastatic thyroid tumors. TCRdb re-analyzed the PCR reads using MiXCR. The sample includes approximately 41,000 clones, roughly 24% of them seen just once. Thyroid surgery was performed in patients who had received no treatment beforehand. The sequencing input was tumor tissue. The source is a female donor with papillary thyroid cancer or a benign thyroid nodule (not recorded which). Some clones in this sample may be carry-over from other donors' samples.

This clone was seen repeatedly, ten times or more. The chain links TRBV6-4 to TRBJ2-1, with TRBD2 matching over 7 bases. V shed 0 bases and J 8 bases; nucleotides not matched to a gene: 10. This CDR3 region has 16 residues. The germline V gene encodes CDR1 MRHNA and CDR2 SNTAGT. CDR3: CASSDSGREFIHEQFF. The CDR3 DNA sequence: TGTGCCAGCAGTGACTCTGGGCGGGAGTTCATCCATGAGCAGTTCTTC.

This chain joins TRBV24-1 and TRBJ2-7; 10 nucleotides agree with TRBD2. Germline CDR1 KGHDR, CDR2 SFDVKD. This CDR3 has 15 amino acids. The J segment lost 5 bases and the V segment lost 3 bases, leaving 6 bases of the junction unmatched. The CDR3 loop reads CATSDHLAGEDEQYF. CDR3 DNA: TGTGCCACCAGTGATCACCTAGCGGGAGAGGACGAGCAGTACTTC.

The rearrangement uses TRBV10-1 and TRBJ2-7, with D possibly TRBD1 on 5 matching bases. Germline CDR1 WNHNN, CDR2 SYGVQD (reference sequence). CDR3 size: 12 residues. V shed 4 bases and J shed 5 bases, with 9 bases lying between them. CDR3 amino acids: CASSGTWDEQYF. DNA of the CDR3: TGCGCCAGCAGTGGGACATGGGACGAGCAGTACTTC.

As regards this clone: A much larger clone lies a single base off, so this may be a read error. The V call is TRBV5-1, the J call TRBJ2-1, with 9 bases fitting TRBD2. This CDR3 has 15 residues. J lost 6 bases, V lost 3 bases, and 7 bases had no gene match. Germline-derived CDR1 and CDR2 are SGHRS and YFSETQ. The CDR3, as DNA: TGCGCCAGCAGCTCTGCTAGCGGGGCCGTCAATGAGCAGTTCTTC. The encoded protein is CASSSASGAVNEQFF.

Ten or more counts support this clone. The rearrangement joins TRBV7-9 to TRBJ2-2, with D hard to call. The germline V and J ends were trimmed by 3 bases and 8 bases, with 7 bases remaining between them. This CDR3 is built from 12 residues. Germline V gene data show CDR1 as SEHNR and CDR2 as FQNEAQ (reference sequence). CDR3 sequence reads: CASSFGTGELFF. For the CDR3, the DNA is TGTGCCAGCAGCTTTGGTACAGGGGAGCTGTTTTTT.

The chain carries TRBV20-1 and TRBJ2-7; 10 nucleotides line up with TRBD2. The CDR3 totals 12 residues. The germline V gene encodes CDR1 DFQATT and CDR2 SNEGSKA (reference sequence). With V trimmed by 5 bases and J by 4 bases, 2 bases remained unmatched. This chain's CDR3 is CSALAGVYEQYF. Here the CDR3 DNA reads TGCAGTGCTCTAGCGGGAGTTTACGAGCAGTACTTC.

This clone was found many times. The chain links TRBV9 to TRBJ1-1; D gene ambiguous. CDR1 and CDR2 from the germline V gene are SGDLS and YYNGEE. This CDR3 has 13 residues. V lost 4 bases, J lost 4 bases, and 11 bases lay in between. The CDR3 sequence is CASSFGDGTEAFF. The CDR3, as DNA: TGTGCCAGCAGCTTTGGCGATGGCACTGAAGCTTTCTTT.

This clone was seen ten or more times. The rearrangement uses TRBV24-1 and TRBJ1-2, with 11 bases that match TRBD1. The CDR3 length is 16 residues. The V gene's germline CDR1 is KGHDR and CDR2 SFDVKD. V lost 4 bases and J lost 8; bases outside the gene matches: 11. The CDR3 reads CATSDPRTGGNYGYTF. Here the CDR3 DNA reads TGTGCCACCAGTGACCCTAGGACAGGGGGCAATTACGGCTACACCTTC.

In its sample, this clone was seen many times. V and J are TRBV27 and TRBJ2-7; 11 bases are shared with TRBD2. This CDR3 is built from 15 residues. V lost 4 bases to trimming and J lost 3 bases; unmatched junction nucleotides: 5. In germline, CDR1 is MNHEY, CDR2 SMNVEV (reference sequence). CDR3 amino acids: CASSYLAGGGYEQYF. The CDR3 DNA is TGTGCCAGCAGTTACCTAGCGGGAGGTGGCTACGAGCAGTACTTC.

This chain links TRBV3-1 with TRBJ1-2; D is undetermined. The CDR3 loop spans 17 amino acids. Trimming cost V 4 bases and J 2 bases, with 20 bases left between them. The germline V gene has CDR1 LGHDT and CDR2 YNNKEL (reference sequence). The CDR3 sequence: CASSPPRSSRPNYGYTF. The CDR3 DNA sequence: TGTGCCAGCAGCCCCCCGCGTTCCTCTCGGCCCAACTATGGCTACACCTTC.

J is TRBJ2-1 and V is TRBV6-1; 8 bases are shared with TRBD2. This CDR3 contains 11 residues. Trimming cost V 8 bases and J 12 bases; bases outside gene matches: 6. Germline loops: CDR1 MNHNS, CDR2 SASEGT. The chain's CDR3 is CASVLAGLQFF. The CDR3 nucleotides are TGTGCCAGCGTTTTAGCGGGGCTGCAGTTCTTC.

The chain uses TRBV11-2 and TRBJ2-1, with D tentatively TRBD1 (5 bases). The CDR3 consists of 13 residues. Germline CDR1 reads SGHAT; CDR2 reads FQNNGV. V was shortened by 5 bases and J by 6 bases, with 11 bases between the two germline ends. The CDR3 protein is CASSVGHFNEQFF. For the CDR3, the DNA is TGTGCCAGCAGCGTAGGACACTTCAATGAGCAGTTCTTC.

This clone turned up a few times. This chain joins TRBV12-3 or TRBV12-4 and TRBJ2-1; no firm D call. V shed 5 bases and J shed 4 bases, with 12 bases lying between them. This CDR3 comprises 14 residues. CDR3 sequence reads: CASSRHVTYNEQFF. As DNA, the CDR3 is TGTGCCAGCAGTCGACATGTAACTTACAATGAGCAGTTCTTC.

V usage is TRBV7-6 and J usage is TRBJ1-4, with D unresolved. The CDR3 has 14 amino acids. The germline V gene has CDR1 SGHVS and CDR2 FNYEAQ. V lost 7 bases, J lost 8 bases, and 17 bases lay in between. The CDR3 loop reads CASTLLGSGEKLFF. The CDR3 DNA is TGTGCCAGCACCCTTCTAGGTAGCGGCGAAAAACTGTTTTTT.

This sequence joins TRBV4-2 and TRBJ2-5; tentatively, D is TRBD2 (5 bases). Germline V lookup: CDR1 LGHNA, CDR2 YNFKEQ. The V end was cut by 3 bases, the J end by 5 bases, with 16 bases between. The CDR3 runs 15 residues. The CDR3: CASSHAARAGETQYF. In DNA, the CDR3 is TGTGCCAGCAGCCATGCCGCGCGGGCTGGGGAGACCCAGTACTTC.

The chain joins TRBV5-1 to TRBJ2-2; D is ambiguous. V dropped 1 base and J dropped 7 bases, with 8 bases sitting between them. The CDR3 loop spans 13 amino acids. CDR1 SGHRS and CDR2 YFSETQ come from the germline V gene. CDR3 in DNA: TGCGCCAGCAGCTTGACCGGGCGCGGGGAGCTGTTTTTT. This gives the protein CASSLTGRGELFF.

The chain links TRBV6-1 to TRBJ1-1; D not resolved. This CDR3 is 13 amino acids long. Germline CDR1 MNHNS, CDR2 SASEGT. V was clipped by 8 bases and J by 1 base, with 11 bases between them. The CDR3 protein is CASHRMGNTEAFF. The DNA of the CDR3 is TGTGCCAGCCACCGTATGGGGAACACTGAAGCTTTCTTT.

A few counts support this clone. V and J are TRBV2 and TRBJ1-1; D remains unclear. CDR3 length: 14 residues. Germline-derived CDR1 and CDR2 are SNHLY and FYNNEI. Trimming shortened V by 2 bases and J by 11 bases, and 18 bases separated the two germline ends. CDR3 coding DNA: TGTGCCAGCAGTGAAAGGGCCCCCGGCCGGATGGCTTTCTTT. This gives the protein CASSERAPGRMAFF. The full variable domain, with the rest looked up from reference TRBV2 and TRBJ1-1, is EPEVTQTPSHQVTQMGQEVILRCVPISNHLYFYWYRQILGQKVEFLVSFYNNEISEKSEIFDDQFSVERPDGSNFTLKIRSTKLEDSAMYFCASSERAPGRMAFFGQGTRLTVV.

The table lists this clone with many counts. The chain uses TRBV20-1 and TRBJ2-1; 10 bases are a match to TRBD2. Germline-derived CDR1 and CDR2 are DFQATT and SNEGSKA (reference sequence). V lost 2 bases, J lost 8 bases, and 12 bases stayed unmatched. The CDR3 consists of 16 residues. The CDR3 bases are TGCAGTGCTAGACAGACTAGCGGGTCCCTTGGGGATGAGCAGTTCTTC. Protein sequence: CSARQTSGSLGDEQFF.

This clone was observed at least ten times. At one of its ends the junction is not consistent with the germline gene, which may arise from a read error. Different DNA sequences within this sample yield the same CDR3. The J gene is TRBJ2-2, the V gene TRBV19, with D hard to call. Germline values: CDR1 LNHDA, CDR2 SQIVND (reference sequence). The CDR3 covers 12 residues. CDR3 sequence (DNA): TGTGCCGGTAGGTCCGGTCCCGGGGAGCTGTTTTTT. This encodes CAGRSGPGELFF. The complete variable domain, with remaining parts taken from reference TRBV19 and TRBJ2-2, reads DGGITQSPKYLFRKEGQNVTLSCEQNLNHDAMYWYRQDPGQGLRLIYYSQIVNDFQKGDIAEGYSVSREKKESFPLTVTSAQKNPTAFYLCAGRSGPGELFFGEGSRLTVL.

The chain carries TRBV20-1 and TRBJ2-3; 7 nucleotides align to TRBD2. The CDR3 loop spans 15 amino acids. Germline CDR1 DFQATT, CDR2 SNEGSKA (reference sequence). CDR3 loop: CSEILARTHTDTQYF. Written as DNA, the CDR3 is TGCAGCGAGATACTAGCGAGGACGCACACAGATACGCAGTATTTT.

This clone is categorized as medium-sized. This chain uses TRBV6-4 with TRBJ2-3; TRBD2 agrees at 7 bases. V shed 0 bases, J shed 4 bases, and the junction held 1 base outside the gene matches. This CDR3 has 14 amino acids. CDR1 is MRHNA and CDR2 is SNTAGT in the germline V gene. The CDR3 spells CASSDSGGADTQYF. The CDR3 DNA sequence: TGTGCCAGCAGTGACTCGGGGGGGGCAGATACGCAGTATTTT.

This clone has a handful of counts. This sequence may be a read error, since a much larger clone differs from it by one base. The chain recombines TRBV20-1 with TRBJ2-5, with D perhaps given as TRBD1 or TRBD2 (6 bases each). Germline V gene sequence: CDR1 DFQATT, CDR2 SNEGSKA (reference sequence). This CDR3 region has 13 residues. Written as DNA, the CDR3 is TGCAGTGCTAGAGGCTCAAGGGGGGAGACCCATTACTTC. Translated: CSARGSRGETHYF.

This clone was seen at least ten times. CDR3 in amino acids: CASSNPGAASNQPQHF. Written as DNA, the CDR3 is TGTGCCAGTAGTAACCCGGGTGCAGCCAGCAATCAGCCCCAGCATTTT. V and J are TRBV19 and TRBJ1-5; no clear D. Looked up from germline, CDR1 is LNHDA and CDR2 is SQIVND (reference sequence). Trimming pared 4 bases from V and 1 base from J, leaving 14 bases between. The CDR3 sequence is 16 residues long.

This clone occurred many times. The chain recombines TRBV10-3 with TRBJ2-1; a possible D gene is TRBD1 (6 bases). The ends were cut back, 3 bases at V and 4 bases at J, with 10 bases in the middle. The germline gives CDR1 ENHRY, CDR2 SYGVKD. The CDR3 totals 14 residues. The CDR3 region has the DNA TGTGCCATCAGTGAACAGGGCACATACAATGAGCAGTTCTTC. Translated: CAISEQGTYNEQFF.

Only one count was recorded for this clone. The rearrangement uses TRBV7-3 and TRBJ2-3, with 7 bases that match TRBD2. Germline V lookup: CDR1 SGHTA, CDR2 FQGTGA. V dropped 1 base and J dropped 4; count of bases not matched to a gene: 8. The CDR3 is 16 residues long. The CDR3 nucleotides are TGTGCCAGCAGCTTAAATCCGGGGACTACTGCAGATACGCAGTATTTT. As protein: CASSLNPGTTADTQYF.

Many counts were recorded for this clone. The rearrangement links TRBV7-2 to TRBJ2-1; 7 bases map to TRBD2. CDR1 and CDR2 (germline): SGHTA, FQGNSA. The CDR3 has 18 amino acids. Unmatched junction bases numbered 16, after V lost 3 bases and J lost 5 bases. CDR3 in DNA: TGTGCCAGCAGCTTTTCCTCCCCGGTACTAGCGCTGAACAATGAGCAGTTCTTC. Its protein is CASSFSSPVLALNNEQFF.

CDR3 DNA sequence: TGTGCCAGCAGTTCCGGGACAGGTGGCTCAGAGCCCCAGCATTTT. Its translation: CASSSGTGGSEPQHF. The chain employs TRBV6-2 or TRBV6-3 and TRBJ1-5; 8 bases match TRBD1. Germline CDR1 is MNHEY and CDR2 is SVGEGT. J gave up 8 bases and V 4 bases, and 10 bases lay outside the gene matches. This CDR3 comprises 15 residues.

As regards this clone: One end of the junction is discordant with germline, which a read error may explain. The chain links TRBV7-6 to TRBJ2-7; TRBD2 matches 13 bases. CDR3 length equals 14 residues. Germline CDR1 SGHVS, CDR2 FNYEAQ. The CDR3 nucleotides read TGTGCCGGCAGCACCGGGACTAGCGGGACCGAGAAGTACTTC. This translates into CAGSTGTSGTEKYF.